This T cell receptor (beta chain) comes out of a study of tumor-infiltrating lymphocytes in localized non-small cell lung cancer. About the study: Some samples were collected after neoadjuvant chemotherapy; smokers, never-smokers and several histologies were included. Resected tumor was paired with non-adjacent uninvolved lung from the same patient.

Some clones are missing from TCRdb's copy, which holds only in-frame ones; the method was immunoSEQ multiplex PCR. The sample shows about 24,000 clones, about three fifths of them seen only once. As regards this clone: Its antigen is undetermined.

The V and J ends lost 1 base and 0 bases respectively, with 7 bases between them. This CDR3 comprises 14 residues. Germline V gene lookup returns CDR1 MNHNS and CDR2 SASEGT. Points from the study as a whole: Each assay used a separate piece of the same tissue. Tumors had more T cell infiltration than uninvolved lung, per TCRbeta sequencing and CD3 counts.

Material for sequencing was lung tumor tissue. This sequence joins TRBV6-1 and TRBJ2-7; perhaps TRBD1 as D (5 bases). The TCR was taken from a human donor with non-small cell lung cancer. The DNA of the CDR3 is TGTGCCAGCAGTGAAGTGGACACCTCCTACGAGCAGTACTTC. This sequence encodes CASSEVDTSYEQYF.